The clone carrying this TCR beta chain has at least ten counts. What it recognizes is unknown. Trimming left V 5 bases short and J 4 bases short, with 14 bases between. This CDR3 comprises 13 residues. CDR1 DFQATT and CDR2 SNEGSKA come from the germline V gene (reference sequence). The data derive from a study of T cell repertoires in cytomegalovirus infection. Study in general: Indications came from public TCR beta signatures; they pointed to CMV infection and to a matching HLA type.

Broader study findings: Identification of carriers of CMV plus the relevant HLA was performed using cumulative public TCR beta family frequency. Dominating the ex vivo response were HLA-C-restricted CMV-specific TCR beta clonotypes.

MiXCR was run by TCRdb on the reads, yielding one entry per CDR3 protein. The data show 480,000 or so distinct CDR3 sequences, approximately 11% seen once. The source material was PBMCs. The source of this sequence is a human donor in good health (CMV status not recorded). Some clones in this sample may be carry-over from other donors' samples. This rearrangement joins TRBV20-1 to TRBJ1-1; D might be TRBD1 (6 bases). DNA of the CDR3: TGCAGTGCTGGGTCACCAGGGGCCACTGAAGCTTTCTTT. It encodes CSAGSPGATEAFF.